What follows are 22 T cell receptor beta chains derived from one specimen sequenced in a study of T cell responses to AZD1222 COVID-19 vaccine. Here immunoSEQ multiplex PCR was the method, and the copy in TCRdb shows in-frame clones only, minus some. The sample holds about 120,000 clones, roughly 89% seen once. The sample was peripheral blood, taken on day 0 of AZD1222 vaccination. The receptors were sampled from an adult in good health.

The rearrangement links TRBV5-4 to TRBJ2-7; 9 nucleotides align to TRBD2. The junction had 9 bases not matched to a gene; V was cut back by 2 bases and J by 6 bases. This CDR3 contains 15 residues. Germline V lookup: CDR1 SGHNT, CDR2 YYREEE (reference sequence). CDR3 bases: TGTGCCAGCAGCTTTGGGCGGACTAGCGTCTCCGAGCAGTACTTC. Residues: CASSFGRTSVSEQYF.

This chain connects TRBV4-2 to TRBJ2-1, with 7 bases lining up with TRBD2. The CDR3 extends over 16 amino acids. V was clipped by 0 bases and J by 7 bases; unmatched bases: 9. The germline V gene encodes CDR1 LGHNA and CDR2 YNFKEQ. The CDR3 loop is CASSQEWAGARNEQFF. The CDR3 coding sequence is TGTGCCAGCAGCCAAGAATGGGCGGGAGCGCGGAATGAGCAGTTCTTC.

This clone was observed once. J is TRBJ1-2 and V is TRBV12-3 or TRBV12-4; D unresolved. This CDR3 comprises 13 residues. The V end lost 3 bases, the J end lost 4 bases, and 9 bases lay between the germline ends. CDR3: CASSFRGGYGYTF. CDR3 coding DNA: TGTGCCAGCAGTTTTCGGGGTGGCTATGGCTACACCTTC.

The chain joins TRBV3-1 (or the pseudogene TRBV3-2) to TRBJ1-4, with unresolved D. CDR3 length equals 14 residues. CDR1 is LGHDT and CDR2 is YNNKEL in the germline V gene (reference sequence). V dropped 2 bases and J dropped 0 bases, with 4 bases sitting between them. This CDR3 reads CASSQQATNEKLFF. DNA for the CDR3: TGTGCCAGCAGCCAACAGGCAACTAATGAAAAACTGTTTTTT.

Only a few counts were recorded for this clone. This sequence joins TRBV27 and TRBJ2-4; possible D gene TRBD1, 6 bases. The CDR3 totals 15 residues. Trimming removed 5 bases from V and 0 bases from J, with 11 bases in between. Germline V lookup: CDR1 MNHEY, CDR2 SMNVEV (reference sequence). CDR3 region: CASSKNRVAKNIQYF. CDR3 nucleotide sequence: TGTGCCAGCAGTAAAAACAGGGTAGCCAAAAACATTCAGTACTTC.

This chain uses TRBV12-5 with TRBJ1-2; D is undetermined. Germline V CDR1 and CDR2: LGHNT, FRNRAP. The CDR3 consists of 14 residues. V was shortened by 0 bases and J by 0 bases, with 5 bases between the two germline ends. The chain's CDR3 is CASGLVTANYGYTF. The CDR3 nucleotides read TGTGCTAGTGGTTTGGTAACAGCTAACTATGGCTACACCTTC.

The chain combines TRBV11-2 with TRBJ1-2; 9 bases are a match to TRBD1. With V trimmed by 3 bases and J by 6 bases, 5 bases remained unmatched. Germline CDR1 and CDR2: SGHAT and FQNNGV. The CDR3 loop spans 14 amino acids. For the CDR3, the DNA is TGTGCCAGCAGCTTCACAGGGGGCCCGGATGGCTACACCTTC. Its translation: CASSFTGGPDGYTF.

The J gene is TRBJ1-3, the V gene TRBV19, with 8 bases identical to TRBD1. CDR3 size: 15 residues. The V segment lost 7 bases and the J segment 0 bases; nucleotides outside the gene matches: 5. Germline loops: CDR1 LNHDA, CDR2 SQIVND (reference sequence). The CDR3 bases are TGTGCCAGTACCGCAGGGACAGGCTCTGGAAACACCATATATTTT. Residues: CASTAGTGSGNTIYF.

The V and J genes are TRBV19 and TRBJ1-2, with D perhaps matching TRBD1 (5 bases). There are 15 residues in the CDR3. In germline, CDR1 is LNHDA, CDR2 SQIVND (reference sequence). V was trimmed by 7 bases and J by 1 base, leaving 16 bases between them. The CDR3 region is CASTGGDGYNYGYTF. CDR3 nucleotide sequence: TGTGCCAGTACGGGGGGTGACGGATATAACTATGGCTACACCTTC.

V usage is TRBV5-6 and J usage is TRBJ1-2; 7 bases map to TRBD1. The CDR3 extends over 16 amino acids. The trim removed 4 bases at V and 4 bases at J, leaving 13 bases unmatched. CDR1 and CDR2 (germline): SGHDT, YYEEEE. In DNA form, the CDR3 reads TGTGCCAGCAGCCGAGGAGGGGGCCCAATCCTCTATGGCTACACCTTC. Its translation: CASSRGGGPILYGYTF.

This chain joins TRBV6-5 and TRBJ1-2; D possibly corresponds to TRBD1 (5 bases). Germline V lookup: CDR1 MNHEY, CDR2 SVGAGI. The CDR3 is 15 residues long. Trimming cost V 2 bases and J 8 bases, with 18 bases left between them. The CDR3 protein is CASSYTGTLEAGYTF. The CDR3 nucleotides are TGTGCCAGCAGTTACACTGGGACCTTAGAGGCGGGCTACACCTTC.

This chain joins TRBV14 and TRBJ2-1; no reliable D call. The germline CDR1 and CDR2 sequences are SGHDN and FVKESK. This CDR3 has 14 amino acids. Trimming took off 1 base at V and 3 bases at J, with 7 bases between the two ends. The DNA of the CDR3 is TGTGCCAGCAGCCAAGGGTCTGTCTACAATGAGCAGTTCTTC. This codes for CASSQGSVYNEQFF.

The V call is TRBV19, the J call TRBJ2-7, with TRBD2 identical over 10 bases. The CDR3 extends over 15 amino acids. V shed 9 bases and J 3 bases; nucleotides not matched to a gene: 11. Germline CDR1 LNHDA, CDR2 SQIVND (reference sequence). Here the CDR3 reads CASRRGLAGVYEQYF. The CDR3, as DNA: TGTGCCAGCCGGCGGGGGCTAGCGGGAGTCTACGAGCAGTACTTC.

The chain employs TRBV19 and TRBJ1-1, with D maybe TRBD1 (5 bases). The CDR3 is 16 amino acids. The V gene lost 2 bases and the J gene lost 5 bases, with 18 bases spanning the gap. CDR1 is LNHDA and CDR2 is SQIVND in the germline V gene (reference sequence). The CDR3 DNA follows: TGTGCCAGTAGTATACAGGGATCGAGGAGTGGTACTGAAGCTTTCTTT. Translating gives CASSIQGSRSGTEAFF.

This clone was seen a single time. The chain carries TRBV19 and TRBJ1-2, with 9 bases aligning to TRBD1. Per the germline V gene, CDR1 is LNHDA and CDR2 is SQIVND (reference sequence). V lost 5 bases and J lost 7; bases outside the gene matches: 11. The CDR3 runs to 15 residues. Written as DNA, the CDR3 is TGTGCCAGTAGTGTCGGGACAGGGATTATCAGTGGCTACACCTTC. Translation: CASSVGTGIISGYTF. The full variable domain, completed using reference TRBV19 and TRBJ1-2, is DGGITQSPKYLFRKEGQNVTLSCEQNLNHDAMYWYRQDPGQGLRLIYYSQIVNDFQKGDIAEGYSVSREKKESFPLTVTSAQKNPTAFYLCASSVGTGIISGYTFGSGTRLTVV.

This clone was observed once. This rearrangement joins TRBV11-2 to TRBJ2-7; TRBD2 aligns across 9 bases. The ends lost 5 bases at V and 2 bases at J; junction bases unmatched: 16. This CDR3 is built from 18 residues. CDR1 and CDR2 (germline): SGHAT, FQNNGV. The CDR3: CASSLPPSGGGGAYEQYF. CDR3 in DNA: TGTGCCAGCAGCCTCCCCCCGAGCGGGGGCGGGGGGGCCTACGAGCAGTACTTC.

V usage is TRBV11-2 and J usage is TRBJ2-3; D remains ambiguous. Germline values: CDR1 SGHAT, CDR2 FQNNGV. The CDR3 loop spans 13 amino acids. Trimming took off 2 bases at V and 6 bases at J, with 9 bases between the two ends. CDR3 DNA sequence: TGTGCCAGCAGCTTATCCCCTGGTGATACGCAGTATTTT. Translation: CASSLSPGDTQYF.

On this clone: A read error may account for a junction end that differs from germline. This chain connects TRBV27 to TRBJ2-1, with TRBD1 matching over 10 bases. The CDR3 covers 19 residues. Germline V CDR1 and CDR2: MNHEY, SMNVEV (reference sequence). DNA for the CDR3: TGTGCCAGCAGTTCGACAGGGGGCGCTTCTGCGGACTCCTTCAATGAGCAGTTCTTC. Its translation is CASSSTGGASADSFNEQFF.

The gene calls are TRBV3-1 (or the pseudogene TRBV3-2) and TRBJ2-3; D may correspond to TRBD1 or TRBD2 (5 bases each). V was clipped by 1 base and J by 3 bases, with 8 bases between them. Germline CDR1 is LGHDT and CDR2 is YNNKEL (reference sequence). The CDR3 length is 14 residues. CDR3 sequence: CASSQAWGTDTQYF. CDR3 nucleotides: TGTGCCAGCAGCCAAGCTTGGGGGACAGATACGCAGTATTTT.

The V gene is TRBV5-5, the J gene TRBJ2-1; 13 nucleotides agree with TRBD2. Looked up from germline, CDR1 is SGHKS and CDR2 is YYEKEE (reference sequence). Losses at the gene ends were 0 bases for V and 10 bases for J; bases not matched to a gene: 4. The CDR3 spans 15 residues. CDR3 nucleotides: TGTGCCAGCAGCTTGGGGACTAGCGGGAGAAACGAGCAGTTCTTC. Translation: CASSLGTSGRNEQFF. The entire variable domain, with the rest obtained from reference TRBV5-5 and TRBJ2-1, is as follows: DAGVTQSPTHLIKTRGQQVTLRCSPISGHKSVSWYQQVLGQGPQFIFQYYEKEERGRGNFPDRFSARQFPNYSSELNVNALLLGDSALYLCASSLGTSGRNEQFFGPGTRLTVL.

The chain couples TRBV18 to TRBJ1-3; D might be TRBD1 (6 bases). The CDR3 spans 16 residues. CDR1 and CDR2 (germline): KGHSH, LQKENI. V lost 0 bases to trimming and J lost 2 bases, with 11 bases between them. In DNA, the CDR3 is TGTGCCAGCTCACCACCCAACAGGGTCGCTGGAAACACCATATATTTT. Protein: CASSPPNRVAGNTIYF.

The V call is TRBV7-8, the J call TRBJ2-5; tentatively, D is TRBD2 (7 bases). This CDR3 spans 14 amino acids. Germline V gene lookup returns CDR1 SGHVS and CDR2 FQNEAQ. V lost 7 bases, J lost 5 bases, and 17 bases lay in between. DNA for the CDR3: TGTGCCAGCAACCGAGGGGGGGCGGCGGAGACCCAGTACTTC. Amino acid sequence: CASNRGGAAETQYF.